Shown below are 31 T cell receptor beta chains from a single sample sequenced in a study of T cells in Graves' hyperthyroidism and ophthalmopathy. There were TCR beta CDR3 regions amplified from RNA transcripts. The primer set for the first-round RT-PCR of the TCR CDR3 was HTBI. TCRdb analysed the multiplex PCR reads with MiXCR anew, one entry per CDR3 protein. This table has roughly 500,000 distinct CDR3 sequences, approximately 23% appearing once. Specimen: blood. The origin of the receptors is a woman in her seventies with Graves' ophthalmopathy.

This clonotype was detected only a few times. DNA of the CDR3: TGTGCCAGCAGCAAGGGGCCTGGCGCCGCTTTCTTT. This gives the protein CASSKGPGAAFF. The rearrangement links TRBV7-9 to TRBJ1-1; maybe TRBD1 (5 bases). Trimming removed 5 bases at V and 11 bases at J, with 15 bases between. The germline V gene encodes CDR1 SEHNR and CDR2 FQNEAQ (reference sequence). The CDR3 extends over 12 amino acids.

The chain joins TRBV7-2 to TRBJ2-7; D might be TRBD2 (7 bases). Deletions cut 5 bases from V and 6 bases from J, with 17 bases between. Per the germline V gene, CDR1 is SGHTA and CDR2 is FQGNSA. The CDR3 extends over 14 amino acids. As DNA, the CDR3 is TGTGCCAGCAGCCGCCTGAGGGGGGGGGTCGAGCAGTACTTC. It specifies CASSRLRGGVEQYF.

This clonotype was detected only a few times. This CDR3 reads CASSDYRGSNTGELFF. The CDR3 DNA follows: TGTGCCAGCAGTGACTACAGGGGCTCCAACACCGGGGAGCTGTTTTTT. This chain joins TRBV6-1 and TRBJ2-2, with TRBD1 identical over 7 bases. V shed 3 bases and J 2 bases; nucleotides not matched to a gene: 6. Germline V gene lookup returns CDR1 MNHNS and CDR2 SASEGT. The CDR3 spans 16 residues.

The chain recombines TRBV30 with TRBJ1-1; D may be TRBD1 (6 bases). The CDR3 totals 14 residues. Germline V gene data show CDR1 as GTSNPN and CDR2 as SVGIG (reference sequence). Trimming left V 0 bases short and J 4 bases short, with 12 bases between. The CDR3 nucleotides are TGTGCCTGGAGTGTAGGGGGGCAGAGCACTGAAGCTTTCTTT. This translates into CAWSVGGQSTEAFF.

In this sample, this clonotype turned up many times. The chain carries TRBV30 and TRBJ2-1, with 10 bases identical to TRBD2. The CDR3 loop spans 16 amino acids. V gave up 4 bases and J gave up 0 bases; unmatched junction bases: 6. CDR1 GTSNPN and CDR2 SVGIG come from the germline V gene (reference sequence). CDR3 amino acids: CAWTQGLAPSYNEQFF. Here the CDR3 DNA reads TGTGCCTGGACCCAGGGACTAGCGCCCTCCTACAATGAGCAGTTCTTC.

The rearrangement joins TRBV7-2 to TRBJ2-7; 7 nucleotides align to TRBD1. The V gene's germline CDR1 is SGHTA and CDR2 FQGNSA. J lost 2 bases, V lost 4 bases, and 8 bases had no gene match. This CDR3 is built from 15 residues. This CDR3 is CASSSISTGPYEQYF. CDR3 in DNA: TGTGCCAGCAGCTCGATCTCGACAGGGCCCTACGAGCAGTACTTC. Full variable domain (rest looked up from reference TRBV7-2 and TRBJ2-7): GAGVSQSPSNKVTEKGKDVELRCDPISGHTALYWYRQSLGQGLEFLIYFQGNSAPDKSGLPSDRFSAERTGGSVSTLTIQRTQQEDSAVYLCASSSISTGPYEQYFGPGTRLTVT.

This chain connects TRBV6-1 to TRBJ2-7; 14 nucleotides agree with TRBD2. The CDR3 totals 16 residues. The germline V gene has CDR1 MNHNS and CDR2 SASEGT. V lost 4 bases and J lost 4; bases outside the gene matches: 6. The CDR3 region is CASSGLTSGRDYEQYF. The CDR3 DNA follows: TGTGCCAGCAGTGGACTGACTAGCGGGAGGGATTACGAGCAGTACTTC.

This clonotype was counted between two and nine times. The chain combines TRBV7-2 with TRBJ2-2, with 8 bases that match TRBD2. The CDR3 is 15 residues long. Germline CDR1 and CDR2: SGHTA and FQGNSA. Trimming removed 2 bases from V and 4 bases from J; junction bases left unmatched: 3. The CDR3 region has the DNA TGTGCCAGCAGCTTACGGGAGGGGGGCACCGGGGAGCTGTTTTTT. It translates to CASSLREGGTGELFF.

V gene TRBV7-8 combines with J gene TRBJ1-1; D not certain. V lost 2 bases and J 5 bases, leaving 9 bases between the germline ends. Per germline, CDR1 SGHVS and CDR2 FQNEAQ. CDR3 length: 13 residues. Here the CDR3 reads CASSLWAVTEAFF. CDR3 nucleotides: TGTGCCAGCAGCTTATGGGCAGTAACTGAAGCTTTCTTT. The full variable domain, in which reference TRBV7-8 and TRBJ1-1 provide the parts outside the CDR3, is GAGVSQSPRYKVAKRGQDVALRCDPISGHVSLFWYQQALGQGPEFLTYFQNEAQLDKSGLPSDRFFAERPEGSVSTLKIQRTQQEDSAVYLCASSLWAVTEAFFGQGTRLTVV.

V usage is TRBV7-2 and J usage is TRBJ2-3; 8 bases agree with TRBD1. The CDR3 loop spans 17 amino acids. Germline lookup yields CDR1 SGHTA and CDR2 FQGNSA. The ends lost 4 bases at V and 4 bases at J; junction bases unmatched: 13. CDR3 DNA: TGTGCCAGCAGCTCAGTCTCGGGACAGGTCCTACCAGATACGCAGTATTTT. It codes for CASSSVSGQVLPDTQYF.

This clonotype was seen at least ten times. The CDR3 nucleotides read TGCGCCAGCAGCCCGGAGCGGGCGAGCACAGATACGCAGTATTTT. This sequence encodes CASSPERASTDTQYF. This sequence joins TRBV5-1 and TRBJ2-3, with D possibly TRBD2 on 6 matching bases. Germline CDR1 SGHRS, CDR2 YFSETQ. Trimming cost V 4 bases and J 0 bases, with 12 bases left between them. This CDR3 has 15 amino acids.

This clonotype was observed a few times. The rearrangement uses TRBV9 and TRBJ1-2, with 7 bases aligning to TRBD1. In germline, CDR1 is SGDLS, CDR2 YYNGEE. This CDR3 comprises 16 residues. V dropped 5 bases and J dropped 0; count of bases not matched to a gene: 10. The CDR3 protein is CASRGDRIGPNYGYTF. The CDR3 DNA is TGTGCCAGCAGGGGGGACAGAATTGGACCTAACTATGGCTACACCTTC.

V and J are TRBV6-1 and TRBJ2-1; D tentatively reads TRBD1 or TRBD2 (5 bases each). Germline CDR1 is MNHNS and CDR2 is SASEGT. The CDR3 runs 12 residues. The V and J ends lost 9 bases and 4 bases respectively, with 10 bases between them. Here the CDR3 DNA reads TGTGCCAGTGGGGACGGGTACAATGAGCAGTTCTTC. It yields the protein CASGDGYNEQFF.

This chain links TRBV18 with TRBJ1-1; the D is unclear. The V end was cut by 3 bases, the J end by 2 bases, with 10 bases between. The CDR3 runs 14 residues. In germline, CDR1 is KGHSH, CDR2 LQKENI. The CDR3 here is CASSPHVDNTEAFF. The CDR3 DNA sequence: TGTGCCAGCTCACCCCACGTCGACAACACTGAAGCTTTCTTT.

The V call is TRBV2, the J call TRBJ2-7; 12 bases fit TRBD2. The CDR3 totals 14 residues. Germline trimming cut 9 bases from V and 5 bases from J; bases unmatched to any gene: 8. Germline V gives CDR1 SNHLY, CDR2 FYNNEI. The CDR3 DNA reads TGTGCCAGTCGACTAGCGGGAGTAAGTAACGAGCAGTACTTC. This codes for CASRLAGVSNEQYF.

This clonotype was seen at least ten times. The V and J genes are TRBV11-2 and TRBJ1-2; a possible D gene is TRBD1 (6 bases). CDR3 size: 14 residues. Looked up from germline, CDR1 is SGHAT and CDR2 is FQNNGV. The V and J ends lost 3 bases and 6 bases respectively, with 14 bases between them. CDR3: CASSFRGGADGYTF. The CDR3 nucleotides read TGTGCCAGCAGCTTTCGGGGGGGCGCCGATGGCTACACCTTC.

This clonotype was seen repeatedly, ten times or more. The CDR3 region is CASSFYNRVNEQYF. For the CDR3, the DNA is TGTGCCAGCAGTTTCTACAACAGGGTAAACGAGCAGTACTTC. The rearrangement links TRBV28 to TRBJ2-7, with a possible D match to TRBD1 (6 bases). Germline CDR1 MDHEN, CDR2 SYDVKM. This CDR3 comprises 14 residues. Trimming removed 3 bases at V and 5 bases at J, with 14 bases between.

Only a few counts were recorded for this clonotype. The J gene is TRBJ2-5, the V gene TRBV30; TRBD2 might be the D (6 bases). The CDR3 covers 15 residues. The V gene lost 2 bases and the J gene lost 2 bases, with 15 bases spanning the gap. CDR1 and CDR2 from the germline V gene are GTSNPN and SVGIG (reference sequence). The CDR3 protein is CAWSQGGIGQETQYF. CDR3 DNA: TGTGCCTGGAGTCAGGGCGGGATAGGACAAGAGACCCAGTACTTC.

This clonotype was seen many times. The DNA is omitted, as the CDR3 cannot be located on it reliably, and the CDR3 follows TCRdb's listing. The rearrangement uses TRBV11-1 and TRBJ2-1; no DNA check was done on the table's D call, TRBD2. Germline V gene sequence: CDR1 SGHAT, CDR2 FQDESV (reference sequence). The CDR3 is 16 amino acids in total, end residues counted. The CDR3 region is CASSFGEGVPYNEQFF.

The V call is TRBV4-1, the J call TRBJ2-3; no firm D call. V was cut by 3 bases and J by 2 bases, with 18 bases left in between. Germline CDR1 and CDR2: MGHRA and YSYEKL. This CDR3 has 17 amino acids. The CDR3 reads CASSQGPGRSTTDTQYF. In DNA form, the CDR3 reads TGCGCCAGCAGCCAGGGCCCTGGGCGGTCGACCACAGATACGCAGTATTTT.

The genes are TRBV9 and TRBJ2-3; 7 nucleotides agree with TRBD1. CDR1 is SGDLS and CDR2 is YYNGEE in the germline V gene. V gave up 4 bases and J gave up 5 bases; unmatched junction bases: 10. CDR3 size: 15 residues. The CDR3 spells CASSQDRQGRDTQYF. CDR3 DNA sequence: TGTGCCAGCAGCCAAGATCGACAGGGAAGAGATACGCAGTATTTT.

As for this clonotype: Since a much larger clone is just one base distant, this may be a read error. The CDR3 spells CASRPQPFSSYNEQFF. The DNA of the CDR3 is TGTGCCAGCCGTCCTCAGCCGTTTAGCTCCTACAATGAGCAGTTCTTC. The chain combines TRBV14 with TRBJ2-1; D gene unclear. Germline V lookup: CDR1 SGHDN, CDR2 FVKESK. The V gene lost 8 bases and the J gene lost 0 bases, with 17 bases spanning the gap. The CDR3 consists of 16 residues.

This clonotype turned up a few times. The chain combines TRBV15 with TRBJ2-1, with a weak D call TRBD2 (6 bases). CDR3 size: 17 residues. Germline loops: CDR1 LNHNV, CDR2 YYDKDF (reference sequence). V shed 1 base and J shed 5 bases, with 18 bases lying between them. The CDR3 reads CATSRVPEAGPHNEQFF. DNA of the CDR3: TGTGCCACCAGCAGAGTCCCTGAGGCGGGGCCCCACAATGAGCAGTTCTTC.

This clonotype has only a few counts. DNA for the CDR3: TGTGCCTGGACCTTTTGGGGAAGGGGCGATGAAAAACTGTTTTTT. It translates to CAWTFWGRGDEKLFF. The chain couples TRBV30 to TRBJ1-4; D is perhaps TRBD1 (5 bases). The CDR3 contains 15 residues. Germline lookup yields CDR1 GTSNPN and CDR2 SVGIG (reference sequence). With 4 bases removed from V and 6 bases from J, the gap between germline ends came to 18 bases. Full variable domain (rest looked up from reference TRBV30 and TRBJ1-4): SQTIHQWPATLVQPVGSPLSLECTVEGTSNPNLYWYRQAAGRGLQLLFYSVGIGQISSEVPQNLSASRPQDRQFILSSKKLLLSDSGFYLCAWTFWGRGDEKLFFGSGTQLSVL.

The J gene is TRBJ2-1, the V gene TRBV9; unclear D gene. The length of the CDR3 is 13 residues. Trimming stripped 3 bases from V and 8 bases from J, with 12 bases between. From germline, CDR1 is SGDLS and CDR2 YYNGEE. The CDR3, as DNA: TGTGCCAGCAGCGGACCGAGCTCTGATGAGCAGTTCTTC. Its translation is CASSGPSSDEQFF.

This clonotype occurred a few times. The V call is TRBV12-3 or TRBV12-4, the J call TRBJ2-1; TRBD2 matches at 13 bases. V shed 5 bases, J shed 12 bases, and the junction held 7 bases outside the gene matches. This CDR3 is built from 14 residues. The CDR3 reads CASSPPGLAGRQFF. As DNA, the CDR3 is TGTGCCAGCAGTCCTCCGGGACTAGCGGGACGGCAGTTCTTC.

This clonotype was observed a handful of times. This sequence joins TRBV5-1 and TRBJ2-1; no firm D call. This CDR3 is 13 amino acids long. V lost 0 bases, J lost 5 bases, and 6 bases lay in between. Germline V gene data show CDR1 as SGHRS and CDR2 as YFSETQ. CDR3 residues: CASSLDMDNEQFF. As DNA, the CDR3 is TGCGCCAGCAGCTTGGACATGGACAATGAGCAGTTCTTC.

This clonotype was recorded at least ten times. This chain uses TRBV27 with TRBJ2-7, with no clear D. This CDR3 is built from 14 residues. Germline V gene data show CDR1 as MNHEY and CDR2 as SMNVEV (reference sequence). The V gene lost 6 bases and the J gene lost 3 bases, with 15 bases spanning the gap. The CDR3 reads CASRDQLSLYEQYF. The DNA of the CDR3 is TGTGCCAGCAGGGACCAACTCTCTCTCTACGAGCAGTACTTC.

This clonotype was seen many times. CDR3 amino acids: CASSLAESSYEQYF. DNA for the CDR3: TGTGCCAGCAGCTTAGCGGAGAGCTCCTACGAGCAGTACTTC. This sequence joins TRBV7-9 and TRBJ2-7; D ambiguous. The V and J ends lost 0 bases and 0 bases respectively, with 6 bases between them. CDR1 and CDR2 (germline): SEHNR, FQNEAQ (reference sequence). CDR3 size: 14 residues.

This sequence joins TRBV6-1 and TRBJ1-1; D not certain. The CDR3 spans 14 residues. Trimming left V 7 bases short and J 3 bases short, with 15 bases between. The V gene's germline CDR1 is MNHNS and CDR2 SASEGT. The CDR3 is CASTMGGQYTEAFF. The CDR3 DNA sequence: TGTGCCAGCACTATGGGAGGGCAGTACACTGAAGCTTTCTTT.

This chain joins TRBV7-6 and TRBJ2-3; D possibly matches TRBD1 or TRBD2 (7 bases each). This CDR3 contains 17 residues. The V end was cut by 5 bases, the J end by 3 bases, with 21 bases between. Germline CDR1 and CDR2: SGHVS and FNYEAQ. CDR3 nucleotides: TGTGCCAGCAGCCCAGGGGGATGGGGCGGGAGAACAGATACGCAGTATTTT. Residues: CASSPGGWGGRTDTQYF.